Listed below are T cell receptor beta chains from one sample, sequenced in a study of cytomegalovirus exposure and HLA in healthy donors. Measured with immunoSEQ multiplex PCR; TCRdb has only the in-frame clones, and not every one. The data contain roughly 100,000 clones, around 15% of them singletons. Source material: PBMCs. These receptors all come from a female donor in good health and CMV-seronegative. Both conserved end residues are part of each CDR3. D genes are given only for firm matches. The size field is filled for only some rows; it gives once, few, many or a size class.

D gene	clone size	V gene	J gene	CDR3 protein	CDR3 DNA
NA	NA	TRBV5-1	TRBJ2-7	CASSLEAGFGLDEQYF	TGCGCCAGCAGCTTGGAAGCAGGGTTTGGGTTGGACGAGCAGTACTTC
TRBD2	NA	TRBV5-1	TRBJ2-5	CASSFPQTSGRYQETQYF	TGCGCCAGCAGCTTTCCCCAGACTAGCGGACGGTACCAAGAGACCCAGTACTTC
NA	NA	TRBV7-2	TRBJ1-4	CASSPGGRINEKLFF	TGTGCCAGCAGCCCCGGCGGGCGCATCAATGAAAAACTGTTTTTT
TRBD1	few	TRBV25-1	TRBJ1-2	CASSEYRDRDYGYTF	TGTGCCAGCAGTGAATACCGGGACAGGGACTATGGCTACACCTTC
NA	NA	TRBV30	TRBJ2-5	CAWGAGWETQYF	TGTGCCTGGGGGGCAGGGTGGGAGACCCAGTACTTC
NA	NA	TRBV5-1	TRBJ2-1	CASSLGAGSTDVQFF	TGCGCCAGCAGCTTAGGGGCCGGGTCCACAGATGTGCAGTTCTTC
NA	few	TRBV28	TRBJ2-7	CASIPRDNSYEQYF	TGTGCCAGCATCCCCCGGGACAACTCCTACGAGCAGTACTTC
NA	few	TRBV30	TRBJ2-7	CAWGRAPHQYF	TGTGCCTGGGGGCGGGCTCCCCACCAGTACTTC
NA	NA	TRBV2	TRBJ2-3	CASSESPDTQYF	TGTGCCAGCAGTGAGTCTCCAGATACGCAGTATTTT
TRBD1	few	TRBV7-9	TRBJ1-3	CASSEGQGETGNTIYF	TGTGCCAGCAGCGAAGGACAGGGCGAAACTGGAAACACCATATATTTT
TRBD1	NA	TRBV19	TRBJ1-1	CATGQGVVGTEAFF	TGTGCCACAGGACAGGGGGTGGTGGGCACTGAAGCTTTCTTT